The 22 T cell receptor beta chains listed next were all sequenced from one sample in a study of blood T cells in healthy people across ages. It was with a sample-barcoded 5' primer and a J-beta primer mix that a second PCR of roughly 7 to 12 cycles was run. TCRdb ran MiXCR on the 5' RACE reads and lists one entry per CDR3 protein. This table holds 700,000 to 1,000,000 distinct CDR3 sequences, around 43% found once. The source material was blood. Receptor source: a man aged 55 to 69 in good health.

The chain couples TRBV10-3 to TRBJ2-5; the match to TRBD1 covers 7 bases. The V gene's germline CDR1 is ENHRY and CDR2 SYGVKD. CDR3 size: 17 residues. Losses at the gene ends were 5 bases for V and 0 bases for J; bases not matched to a gene: 12. CDR3 protein: CAISTPQGSSYQETQYF. In DNA form, the CDR3 reads TGTGCCATCAGTACACCACAGGGGTCCTCGTACCAAGAGACCCAGTACTTC.

The gene calls are TRBV6-4 and TRBJ2-1; 10 nucleotides line up with TRBD1. There are 15 residues in the CDR3. The V gene's germline CDR1 is MRHNA and CDR2 SNTAGT. The V segment lost 6 bases and the J segment 2 bases; nucleotides outside the gene matches: 4. The CDR3, as DNA: TGTGCCAGCAGCGCCGGGACAGGGGCCTACAATGAGCAGTTCTTC. Its protein is CASSAGTGAYNEQFF.

The V and J genes are TRBV10-3 and TRBJ2-3; 7 positions match TRBD2. V lost 1 base to trimming and J lost 5 bases; unmatched junction nucleotides: 0. Germline V gene data show CDR1 as ENHRY and CDR2 as SYGVKD. The CDR3 is 13 amino acids. The CDR3 sequence is CAISEWGGDTQYF. The CDR3 nucleotides read TGTGCCATCAGTGAGTGGGGGGGAGATACGCAGTATTTT.

Remarks on this clonotype: Since a much larger clone is just one base distant, this may be a read error. The rearrangement links TRBV20-1 to TRBJ2-5; no firm D call. The ends were cut back, 4 bases at V and 5 bases at J, with 17 bases in the middle. Germline V gene lookup returns CDR1 DFQATT and CDR2 SNEGSKA (reference sequence). The CDR3 is 14 amino acids. CDR3 coding DNA: TGCAGTGCTACCACCGGACGGGCTTTGGAGACCCAGTACTTC. Its translation: CSATTGRALETQYF.

V usage is TRBV7-9 and J usage is TRBJ2-1; 8 nucleotides align to TRBD1. The CDR3 sequence is 15 residues long. CDR1 is SEHNR, CDR2 FQNEAQ, per germline (reference sequence). V shed 5 bases, J shed 0 bases, and the junction held 3 bases outside the gene matches. This chain's CDR3 is CASSIGQGSYNEQFF. For the CDR3, the DNA is TGTGCCAGCAGCATAGGACAGGGCTCCTACAATGAGCAGTTCTTC.

The V gene is TRBV20-1, the J gene TRBJ2-7, with 9 bases matching TRBD2. The germline V gene encodes CDR1 DFQATT and CDR2 SNEGSKA (reference sequence). This CDR3 region has 12 residues. Trimming removed 8 bases from V and 4 bases from J; junction bases left unmatched: 6. This chain's CDR3 is CSLTSGGYEQYF. The CDR3 coding sequence is TGCAGTTTGACTAGCGGCGGATACGAGCAGTACTTC.

This clonotype was picked up a small number of times. The genes are TRBV7-8 and TRBJ2-1, with 11 bases aligning to TRBD2. Trimming took 4 bases from V and 5 from J; bases not matched to a gene: 7. From germline, CDR1 is SGHVS and CDR2 FQNEAQ. The length of the CDR3 is 16 residues. The CDR3 reads CASSSLPGLADNEQFF. In DNA, the CDR3 is TGTGCCAGCAGCTCACTTCCGGGACTAGCGGACAATGAGCAGTTCTTC.

This chain links TRBV28 with TRBJ2-5, with 7 bases fitting TRBD2. V lost 2 bases to trimming and J lost 9 bases; unmatched junction nucleotides: 0. Germline CDR1 and CDR2: MDHEN and SYDVKM. The CDR3 contains 11 residues. The CDR3 loop reads CASSLGRAQYF. In DNA form, the CDR3 reads TGTGCCAGCAGTTTAGGGAGGGCCCAGTACTTC.

V gene TRBV5-1 combines with J gene TRBJ2-1, with TRBD2 matching 9 bases. J was trimmed by 2 bases and V by 0 bases; bases with no gene match: 9. The CDR3 is 18 residues long. CDR1 and CDR2 from the germline V gene are SGHRS and YFSETQ. Here the CDR3 reads CASSLGSVRGGPYNEQFF. DNA for the CDR3: TGCGCCAGCAGCTTGGGATCTGTGCGGGGGGGCCCCTACAATGAGCAGTTCTTC.

This clonotype appeared a single time. This sequence joins TRBV10-1 and TRBJ1-1; the D gene is possibly TRBD1 (5 bases). The CDR3 consists of 17 residues. Germline loops: CDR1 WNHNN, CDR2 SYGVQD (reference sequence). With 1 base removed from V and 8 bases from J, the gap between germline ends came to 23 bases. The CDR3, as DNA: TGCGCCAGCAGTGAGTTGACAGCTAGAGATACGCAGTTCGAAGCTTTCTTT. Protein: CASSELTARDTQFEAFF.

The V call is TRBV5-6, the J call TRBJ2-7, with 10 bases that match TRBD1. The CDR3 is 17 amino acids. V trimming: 4 bases; J trimming: 7 bases; junction bases outside the gene matches: 17. The V gene's germline CDR1 is SGHDT and CDR2 YYEEEE. CDR3 DNA: TGTGCCAGCAGCCTACCGCCGAGGACAGGGGGACTGCGAGAGCAGTACTTC. It specifies CASSLPPRTGGLREQYF. Variable domain in full (rest from reference TRBV5-6 and TRBJ2-7): DAGVTQSPTHLIKTRGQQVTLRCSPKSGHDTVSWYQQALGQGPQFIFQYYEEEERQRGNFPDRFSGHQFPNYSSELNVNALLLGDSALYLCASSLPPRTGGLREQYFGPGTRLTVT.

A remark on this clonotype: Germline is not matched at one junction end, which may reflect a read error. The chain has TRBV6-2 or TRBV6-3 and TRBJ1-1; a possible D gene is TRBD1 (5 bases). Germline V lookup: CDR1 MNHEY, CDR2 SVGEGT. The CDR3 is made up of 17 amino acids. CDR3: CTSSYSSGSQFRTEAFF. DNA for the CDR3: TGTACCAGCAGTTACTCGTCAGGGTCCCAGTTCCGCACTGAAGCTTTCTTT.

The chain joins TRBV5-1 to TRBJ2-7; D possibly corresponds to TRBD1 (6 bases). The length of the CDR3 is 15 residues. V was trimmed by 3 bases and J by 2 bases, leaving 15 bases between them. Germline V lookup: CDR1 SGHRS, CDR2 YFSETQ. The CDR3, as DNA: TGCGCCAGCAGCTCCTTGGCAGGGGTTCCCTACGAGCAGTACTTC. Protein product: CASSSLAGVPYEQYF.

In its sample, this clonotype was seen a few times. This chain connects TRBV20-1 to TRBJ2-3, with 8 bases fitting TRBD1. There are 13 residues in the CDR3. Germline-derived CDR1 and CDR2 are DFQATT and SNEGSKA (reference sequence). V shed 5 bases and J 2 bases; nucleotides not matched to a gene: 3. The CDR3 reads CSAGQGLTDTQYF. As DNA, the CDR3 is TGCAGTGCTGGACAGGGCCTCACAGATACGCAGTATTTT.

V and J are TRBV11-2 and TRBJ2-7; TRBD1 matches 10 bases. The V gene end was trimmed by 5 bases and the J gene end by 4 bases; junction bases not matched to a gene: 11. Germline V gene lookup returns CDR1 SGHAT and CDR2 FQNNGV. The CDR3 covers 16 residues. CDR3 region: CASSPSLGTGVYEQYF. CDR3 DNA sequence: TGTGCCAGCAGCCCCTCCCTCGGGACAGGGGTTTACGAGCAGTACTTC.

The gene calls are TRBV6-5 and TRBJ2-7; D remains ambiguous. The CDR3 extends over 14 amino acids. CDR1 is MNHEY and CDR2 is SVGAGI in the germline V gene. V was pared by 6 bases and J by 1 base, with 13 bases between. Here the CDR3 reads CASRFNDKSYEQYF. CDR3 DNA: TGTGCCAGCAGGTTTAACGACAAGTCCTACGAGCAGTACTTC.

This clonotype came up a few times. The chain recombines TRBV5-6 with TRBJ2-4; possible D gene TRBD2, 5 bases. The end of the DNA is better explained by TRBJ2-7, so the J call may be wrong. The CDR3 is 14 residues long. Germline V gene sequence: CDR1 SGHDT, CDR2 YYEEEE. CDR3 residues: CASSADSLGHEQYF. CDR3 in DNA: TGTGCCAGCAGCGCGGACTCCCTAGGCCACGAGCAGTACTTC.

This clonotype was recorded a few times. This rearrangement joins TRBV20-1 to TRBJ2-5; 13 bases are a match to TRBD2. CDR1 DFQATT and CDR2 SNEGSKA come from the germline V gene (reference sequence). Germline trimming cut 1 base from V and 2 bases from J; bases unmatched to any gene: 7. The CDR3 loop spans 17 amino acids. The CDR3 reads CSARAGTSGASQETQYF. The CDR3 region has the DNA TGCAGTGCTAGAGCGGGGACTAGCGGGGCCTCTCAAGAGACCCAGTACTTC.

The rearrangement joins TRBV7-9 to TRBJ2-4; D could derive from TRBD1 or TRBD2 (5 bases each). Judging by the DNA end, TRBJ2-7 fits better; the J call may be wrong. Germline CDR1 is SEHNR and CDR2 is FQNEAQ (reference sequence). The CDR3 has 15 residues. The DNA of the CDR3 is TGTGCCAGCAGCTTGCCTGGGACGCTAACCTACGAGCAGTACTTC. The encoded protein is CASSLPGTLTYEQYF.

This clonotype was observed a handful of times. J is TRBJ1-6 and V is TRBV6-6, with D maybe TRBD1 (5 bases). The CDR3 covers 15 residues. The V gene lost 7 bases and the J gene lost 7 bases, with 17 bases spanning the gap. Germline V lookup: CDR1 MNHNY, CDR2 SVGAGI (reference sequence). This chain's CDR3 is CASNQLGEGNSPLHF. CDR3 nucleotide sequence: TGTGCCAGCAACCAACTAGGGGAAGGGAATTCACCCCTCCACTTT.

This clonotype has only a few counts. V and J are TRBV20-1 and TRBJ2-3; TRBD2 might be the D (6 bases). Germline-derived CDR1 and CDR2 are DFQATT and SNEGSKA (reference sequence). Trimming left V 2 bases short and J 2 bases short, with 17 bases between. This CDR3 comprises 16 residues. Here the CDR3 reads CSARPPAGPSTDTQYF. The CDR3 DNA is TGCAGTGCTAGACCCCCAGCGGGCCCTTCCACAGATACGCAGTATTTT.

This chain joins TRBV29-1 and TRBJ2-5; D is possibly TRBD2 (7 bases). Trimming shortened V by 6 bases and J by 6 bases, and 14 bases separated the two germline ends. The CDR3 covers 12 residues. Germline lookup yields CDR1 SQVTM and CDR2 ANQGSEA. The CDR3 region has the DNA TGCAGCGTCCAGGCGGGGGCCAAGACCCAGTACTTC. It specifies CSVQAGAKTQYF.